This T cell receptor beta chain came from a study of T cell responses to AZD1222 COVID-19 vaccine. Pooling was applied to second doses at about 4 or about 12 weeks. The V end was cut by 7 bases, the J end by 6 bases, with 21 bases between. CDR1 is MDHEN and CDR2 is SYDVKM in the germline V gene. This CDR3 region has 16 residues. Study observations and caveats: Recipients of two AZD1222 doses showed rising Spike-specific TCR breadth and depth. CD4 TCRs covered the whole spike, strongest at regions 160-218 and 743-854. Possibly, clonal diversity was underestimated; donors were largely white British and included more females.

Regarding this clone: Antigen unknown.

Sequencing used immunoSEQ multiplex PCR; TCRdb keeps in-frame clones, though not all of them. The sample has 120,000 to 150,000 clones, approximately 90% seen once. The chain combines TRBV28 with TRBJ2-2; D tentatively reads TRBD1 or TRBD2 (7 bases each). Here the sequenced sample was peripheral blood, taken 28 days after the second AZD1222 dose. The TCR comes from an adult who received the AZD1222 COVID-19 vaccine. The CDR3, as DNA: TGTGCCAGCATTGCAGGGGGGGTTATCCTGTCCGGGGAGCTGTTTTTT. Residues: CASIAGGVILSGELFF.